These 32 T cell receptor beta chains share one sample of origin, sequenced in a study of blood T cell repertoires in COVID-19. Measured with immunoSEQ multiplex PCR; TCRdb has only the in-frame clones, and not every one. The table lists about 350,000 clones, approximately 89% of them singletons. Sample: peripheral blood. Receptor source: a woman in her sixties with COVID-19, enrolled during active disease.

The table lists this clone with many counts. This chain joins TRBV13 and TRBJ2-3; D may be TRBD2 (7 bases). Trimming shortened V by 5 bases and J by 3 bases, and 18 bases separated the two germline ends. The length of the CDR3 is 16 residues. Germline V gene sequence: CDR1 PRHDT, CDR2 FYEKMQ (reference sequence). CDR3 residues: CASSPHGGAETDTQYF. The CDR3 coding sequence is TGTGCCAGCAGCCCGCATGGGGGGGCAGAGACAGATACGCAGTATTTT. The full variable domain, with the rest looked up from reference TRBV13 and TRBJ2-3, is AAGVIQSPRHLIKEKRETATLKCYPIPRHDTVYWYQQGPGQDPQFLISFYEKMQSDKGSIPDRFSAQQFSDYHSELNMSSLELGDSALYFCASSPHGGAETDTQYFGPGTRLTVL.

V usage is TRBV7-2 and J usage is TRBJ1-1; 8 bases agree with TRBD1. This CDR3 has 15 residues. Germline V gene lookup returns CDR1 SGHTA and CDR2 FQGNSA. The ends lost 8 bases at V and 6 bases at J; junction bases unmatched: 14. CDR3 loop: CASSPGGARSSEAFF. The CDR3 DNA is TGTGCCAGCTCGCCAGGGGGCGCCCGGTCCTCTGAAGCTTTCTTT.

The chain uses TRBV27 and TRBJ1-6, with D perhaps matching TRBD1 (6 bases). The CDR3 runs 16 residues. The germline V and J ends were trimmed by 4 bases and 10 bases, with 20 bases remaining between them. CDR1 and CDR2 from the germline V gene are MNHEY and SMNVEV (reference sequence). The CDR3 spells CASSSRIQGVQSPLHF. The CDR3 DNA sequence: TGTGCCAGCAGTTCGCGGATACAGGGAGTTCAATCACCCCTCCACTTT.

The rearrangement uses TRBV19 and TRBJ2-3; TRBD2 is a possible D gene (6 bases). V dropped 6 bases and J dropped 6 bases, with 25 bases sitting between them. This CDR3 comprises 17 residues. CDR1 and CDR2 (germline): LNHDA, SQIVND (reference sequence). The CDR3 region is CASSNSLAVAVGDTQYF. DNA for the CDR3: TGTGCCAGTAGCAACTCCCTTGCGGTAGCGGTGGGGGATACGCAGTATTTT. The variable domain in full, completed from reference TRBV19 and TRBJ2-3, reads DGGITQSPKYLFRKEGQNVTLSCEQNLNHDAMYWYRQDPGQGLRLIYYSQIVNDFQKGDIAEGYSVSREKKESFPLTVTSAQKNPTAFYLCASSNSLAVAVGDTQYFGPGTRLTVL.

The gene calls are TRBV7-8 and TRBJ1-1; possible D gene TRBD1, 5 bases. The germline V and J ends were trimmed by 4 bases and 10 bases, with 13 bases remaining between them. This CDR3 region has 12 residues. The V gene's germline CDR1 is SGHVS and CDR2 FQNEAQ. The CDR3 sequence: CASSSAGGGAFF. The CDR3 bases are TGTGCCAGCAGCTCTGCGGGCGGGGGAGCTTTCTTT.

This clone was picked up one time. This chain links TRBV10-3 with TRBJ1-5, with 8 bases identical to TRBD1. Germline lookup yields CDR1 ENHRY and CDR2 SYGVKD. V was clipped by 2 bases and J by 7 bases; unmatched bases: 7. CDR3 size: 15 residues. CDR3 in amino acids: CAISETDRGSQPQHF. In nucleotides, the CDR3 is TGTGCCATCAGTGAGACCGACAGGGGATCCCAGCCCCAGCATTTT.

This chain links TRBV19 with TRBJ1-4, with TRBD1 as a possible D gene (5 bases). The CDR3 totals 15 residues. Germline lookup yields CDR1 LNHDA and CDR2 SQIVND (reference sequence). Trimming left V 7 bases short and J 4 bases short, with 16 bases between. In nucleotides, the CDR3 is TGTGCCAGTAATAGGTTTGCGGGGGGTAATGAAAAACTGTTTTTT. It is translated as CASNRFAGGNEKLFF. Full variable domain (rest looked up from reference TRBV19 and TRBJ1-4): DGGITQSPKYLFRKEGQNVTLSCEQNLNHDAMYWYRQDPGQGLRLIYYSQIVNDFQKGDIAEGYSVSREKKESFPLTVTSAQKNPTAFYLCASNRFAGGNEKLFFGSGTQLSVL.

This clone occurred once. The rearrangement joins TRBV21-1 to TRBJ2-7; the D segment call TRBD1 is taken from the table without a DNA check. TRBV21-1 constitutes a pseudogene. The CDR3 is 15 amino acids. CDR3 region: CASSKGGQAISEQYF. In DNA form, the CDR3 reads TGTGCCAGCAGCAAAGGCGGACAGGCTATAAGCGAGCAGTACTTC.

The V call is TRBV18, the J call TRBJ1-2; perhaps TRBD1 as D (6 bases). V was trimmed by 2 bases and J by 4 bases, leaving 8 bases between them. In germline, CDR1 is KGHSH, CDR2 LQKENI. The CDR3 sequence is 13 residues long. In DNA, the CDR3 is TGTGCCAGCTCACCAACAGGGAGCTATGGCTACACCTTC. Its translation is CASSPTGSYGYTF.

This clone was seen a single time. J is TRBJ2-5 and V is TRBV15; 15 bases map to TRBD2. This CDR3 contains 18 residues. V shed 4 bases and J 5 bases; nucleotides not matched to a gene: 11. Germline V gene sequence: CDR1 LNHNV, CDR2 YYDKDF (reference sequence). The DNA for the CDR3 is TGTGCCACCAGCACCATGGGGACTAGCGGGGGGAACTATGAGACCCAGTACTTC. Its translation is CATSTMGTSGGNYETQYF.

This clone was observed a single time. The chain links TRBV29-1 to TRBJ2-7, with 8 bases matching TRBD1. V lost 6 bases to trimming and J lost 5 bases; unmatched junction nucleotides: 9. CDR1 and CDR2 from the germline V gene are SQVTM and ANQGSEA. This CDR3 comprises 13 residues. The DNA of the CDR3 is TGCAGCGTCCAGACCGGACAGGGCAACGAGCAGTACTTC. It yields the protein CSVQTGQGNEQYF.

The V call is TRBV5-1, the J call TRBJ2-1; 10 bases are shared with TRBD2. The germline gives CDR1 SGHRS, CDR2 YFSETQ. The CDR3 is made up of 19 amino acids. Trimming removed 3 bases from V and 2 bases from J; junction bases left unmatched: 14. The CDR3 loop reads CASSSPSGGASMTYNEQFF. The CDR3 bases are TGCGCCAGCAGCTCCCCGAGCGGGGGGGCAAGTATGACCTACAATGAGCAGTTCTTC. Filled out from reference TRBV5-1 and TRBJ2-1, the complete variable domain reads KAGVTQTPRYLIKTRGQQVTLSCSPISGHRSVSWYQQTPGQGLQFLFEYFSETQRNKGNFPGRFSGRQFSNSRSEMNVSTLELGDSALYLCASSSPSGGASMTYNEQFFGPGTRLTVL.

This chain joins TRBV6-5 and TRBJ2-2; 8 bases agree with TRBD1. CDR1 is MNHEY and CDR2 is SVGAGI in the germline V gene. Germline trimming cut 10 bases from V and 3 bases from J; bases unmatched to any gene: 7. The CDR3 has 14 residues. The CDR3 DNA reads TGTGCCACCCTACAGGGGGGTTACACCGGGGAGCTGTTTTTT. As protein: CATLQGGYTGELFF.

The chain employs TRBV6-5 and TRBJ1-2; TRBD1 matches 8 bases. The CDR3 covers 15 residues. Trimming took 6 bases from V and 7 from J; bases not matched to a gene: 13. The germline CDR1 and CDR2 sequences are MNHEY and SVGAGI. The CDR3 is CASSNTGGSGSGYTF. The DNA for the CDR3 is TGTGCCAGCAGCAATACAGGGGGTTCCGGTTCTGGCTACACCTTC.

This sequence joins TRBV11-2 and TRBJ2-5, with 8 bases matching TRBD2. Germline trimming cut 5 bases from V and 1 base from J; bases unmatched to any gene: 12. The CDR3 sequence is 17 residues long. Germline CDR1 reads SGHAT; CDR2 reads FQNNGV. The CDR3 sequence: CASSLFGSSGGQETQYF. The CDR3 DNA reads as TGTGCCAGCAGCCTATTTGGCTCGAGCGGGGGCCAAGAGACCCAGTACTTC. Full variable domain (remainder filled in from reference TRBV11-2 and TRBJ2-5): EAGVAQSPRYKIIEKRQSVAFWCNPISGHATLYWYQQILGQGPKLLIQFQNNGVVDDSQLPKDRFSAERLKGVDSTLKIQPAKLEDSAVYLCASSLFGSSGGQETQYFGPGTRLLVL.

V gene TRBV28 combines with J gene TRBJ1-6, with D possibly TRBD1 on 6 matching bases. Germline CDR1 and CDR2: MDHEN and SYDVKM. Trimming stripped 5 bases from V and 10 bases from J, with 18 bases between. This CDR3 contains 15 residues. In DNA form, the CDR3 reads TGTGCCAGCAGTGGGGAGAGGGGGATGAGGTCACCCCTCCACTTT. Protein sequence: CASSGERGMRSPLHF.

The gene calls are TRBV3-1 (or the pseudogene TRBV3-2) and TRBJ2-5; 10 nucleotides agree with TRBD2. V dropped 2 bases and J dropped 1; count of bases not matched to a gene: 4. Germline loops: CDR1 LGHDT, CDR2 YNNKEL (reference sequence). The CDR3 totals 16 residues. The CDR3 nucleotides are TGTGCCAGCAGCCAACGCCCTAGCGGGGGCCAAGAGACCCAGTACTTC. This gives the protein CASSQRPSGGQETQYF.

This sequence joins TRBV18 and TRBJ2-3; the D gene is possibly TRBD1 (5 bases). The CDR3 covers 15 residues. Deletions cut 4 bases from V and 3 bases from J, with 14 bases between. Looked up from germline, CDR1 is KGHSH and CDR2 is LQKENI. Written as DNA, the CDR3 is TGTGCCAGCTCACTTGCCCTGACAGAAACAGATACGCAGTATTTT. It translates to CASSLALTETDTQYF.

J is TRBJ1-2 and V is TRBV19; a possible D gene is TRBD1 (6 bases). This CDR3 is 15 amino acids long. V lost 6 bases and J lost 0, with 14 bases in between. Germline loops: CDR1 LNHDA, CDR2 SQIVND (reference sequence). This CDR3 is CASRVTGPTNYGYTF. CDR3 bases: TGTGCCAGTAGAGTTACAGGGCCTACTAACTATGGCTACACCTTC.

The chain uses TRBV18 and TRBJ2-3; no reliable D call. This CDR3 comprises 13 residues. The V gene lost 5 bases and the J gene lost 0 bases, with 6 bases spanning the gap. Germline V gene data show CDR1 as KGHSH and CDR2 as LQKENI. In DNA, the CDR3 is TGTGCCAGCTCATTGGGCAGCACAGATACGCAGTATTTT. This encodes CASSLGSTDTQYF.

The chain uses TRBV28 and TRBJ1-6, with 9 bases identical to TRBD1. Trimming at V came to 5 bases and at J to 5 bases, leaving 7 bases not matched to a gene. The CDR3 runs to 16 residues. Germline V CDR1 and CDR2: MDHEN, SYDVKM. The chain's CDR3 is CASSTRGQGDNSPLHF. As DNA, the CDR3 is TGTGCCAGCAGTACCCGGGGACAGGGAGATAATTCACCCCTCCACTTT.

In this sample, this clone turned up once. The J gene is TRBJ1-1, the V gene TRBV6-5; no reliable D call. V was clipped by 0 bases and J by 1 base, with 6 bases between them. Germline V gives CDR1 MNHEY, CDR2 SVGAGI. The CDR3 is made up of 14 amino acids. DNA of the CDR3: TGTGCCAGCAGTTACTCGTCGAGGAACACTGAAGCTTTCTTT. This gives the protein CASSYSSRNTEAFF.

V gene TRBV11-2 combines with J gene TRBJ1-1; D ambiguous. CDR3 length: 16 amino acids. Trimming stripped 2 bases from V and 0 bases from J, with 13 bases between. CDR1 is SGHAT and CDR2 is FQNNGV in the germline V gene. CDR3 amino acids: CASSLLTARMNTEAFF. CDR3 nucleotide sequence: TGTGCCAGCAGCTTACTTACAGCCCGCATGAACACTGAAGCTTTCTTT.

This clone was seen a single time. The chain carries TRBV18 and TRBJ2-2; perhaps TRBD1 as D (5 bases). Trimming took off 5 bases at V and 0 bases at J, with 19 bases between the two ends. Germline V gene sequence: CDR1 KGHSH, CDR2 LQKENI. The CDR3 extends over 18 amino acids. CDR3 region: CASSELTAPASNTGELFF. In DNA, the CDR3 is TGTGCCAGCTCAGAACTGACAGCTCCCGCCTCGAACACCGGGGAGCTGTTTTTT. The complete variable domain, with remaining parts taken from reference TRBV18 and TRBJ2-2, reads NAGVMQNPRHLVRRRGQEARLRCSPMKGHSHVYWYRQLPEEGLKFMVYLQKENIIDESGMPKERFSAEFPKEGPSILRIQQVVRGDSAAYFCASSELTAPASNTGELFFGEGSRLTVL.

The V and J genes are TRBV6-1 and TRBJ1-5, with a possible D match to TRBD1 (6 bases). V was cut by 0 bases and J by 7 bases, with 13 bases left in between. The germline CDR1 and CDR2 sequences are MNHNS and SASEGT. The CDR3 is 15 residues long. The CDR3 DNA reads as TGTGCCAGCAGTGAAGCGAGAGGGCAGGGGCAGCCCCAGCATTTT. Its protein is CASSEARGQGQPQHF.

V is TRBV5-1 and J is TRBJ2-3, with 7 bases matching TRBD2. V shed 2 bases and J 0 bases; nucleotides not matched to a gene: 6. CDR1 is SGHRS and CDR2 is YFSETQ in the germline V gene. The CDR3 consists of 16 residues. CDR3 amino acids: CASSLGRATSTDTQYF. Written as DNA, the CDR3 is TGCGCCAGCAGCTTAGGGAGGGCTACTAGCACAGATACGCAGTATTTT.

The chain combines TRBV5-1 with TRBJ2-6, with a possible D match to TRBD1 (6 bases). V shed 7 bases and J shed 0 bases, with 8 bases lying between them. The CDR3 totals 14 residues. The germline CDR1 and CDR2 sequences are SGHRS and YFSETQ. DNA for the CDR3: TGCGCCAGCGCGGACAGCTCTGGGGCCAACGTCCTGACTTTC. The encoded protein is CASADSSGANVLTF.

This clone appeared once. V and J are TRBV27 and TRBJ2-1; possibly TRBD1 for D (6 bases). The germline V gene encodes CDR1 MNHEY and CDR2 SMNVEV (reference sequence). V lost 5 bases, J lost 3 bases, and 14 bases lay in between. This CDR3 is built from 15 residues. The CDR3 is CASSPGTRYYNEQFF. As DNA, the CDR3 is TGTGCCAGCAGTCCCGGGACAAGATACTACAATGAGCAGTTCTTC.

J is TRBJ2-1 and V is TRBV7-2; 7 positions match TRBD1. The CDR3 has 15 residues. Germline trimming cut 7 bases from V and 5 bases from J; bases unmatched to any gene: 11. Germline CDR1 reads SGHTA; CDR2 reads FQGNSA. In nucleotides, the CDR3 is TGTGCCAGCAACGGGCCAGGGGGAATCAACAATGAGCAGTTCTTC. Residues: CASNGPGGINNEQFF.

The V and J genes are TRBV2 and TRBJ1-1, with TRBD1 identical over 9 bases. The trim removed 6 bases at V and 4 bases at J, leaving 6 bases unmatched. The CDR3 is made up of 14 amino acids. CDR1 and CDR2 (germline): SNHLY, FYNNEI. The CDR3 DNA is TGTGCCAGCAGAATGGGACAGGGAGGCACTGAAGCTTTCTTT. Residues: CASRMGQGGTEAFF.

The sample holds a few counts of this clone. The V gene is TRBV20-1, the J gene TRBJ1-4; no clear D gene. Trimming removed 3 bases from V and 2 bases from J, with 10 bases in between. The CDR3 has 14 amino acids. Germline-derived CDR1 and CDR2 are DFQATT and SNEGSKA (reference sequence). The CDR3 region has the DNA TGCAGTGCTAGTCGGGTTCGGACTAATGAAAAACTGTTTTTT. Its translation: CSASRVRTNEKLFF.

This clone was found a few times. This chain links TRBV28 with TRBJ1-1; unclear D gene. The V end lost 3 bases, the J end lost 6 bases, and 11 bases lay between the germline ends. CDR1 MDHEN and CDR2 SYDVKM come from the germline V gene. The CDR3 extends over 13 amino acids. The CDR3 spells CASSFGQRAEAFF. CDR3 DNA sequence: TGTGCCAGCAGTTTTGGCCAGAGGGCTGAAGCTTTCTTT.